This T cell receptor (beta chain) derives from a study of patients and donors after allogeneic stem cell transplantation. There are many counts of this clonotype. TCRdb independently ran MiXCR on the RT-PCR reads; one entry per CDR3 protein. The table includes approximately 150,000 distinct CDR3 sequences, 24% detected once. V lost 5 bases to trimming and J lost 2 bases; unmatched junction nucleotides: 12. The germline V gene encodes CDR1 DFQATT and CDR2 SNEGSKA (reference sequence). The CDR3 contains 17 residues. The chain employs TRBV20-1 and TRBJ1-5; 10 bases fit TRBD1. The source is a human donor who was either an allogeneic HSCT recipient or a stem cell or donor lymphocyte infusion donor (not recorded which). It is not recorded whose cells these are; they may come from a transplant donor. The sequenced sample was blood, either unsorted or a sorted T cell fraction (not recorded which). CDR3 region: CSAPRTGGGSGNQPQHF. CDR3 nucleotide sequence: TGCAGTGCTCCCAGGACAGGGGGGGGTTCGGGCAATCAGCCCCAGCATTTT.